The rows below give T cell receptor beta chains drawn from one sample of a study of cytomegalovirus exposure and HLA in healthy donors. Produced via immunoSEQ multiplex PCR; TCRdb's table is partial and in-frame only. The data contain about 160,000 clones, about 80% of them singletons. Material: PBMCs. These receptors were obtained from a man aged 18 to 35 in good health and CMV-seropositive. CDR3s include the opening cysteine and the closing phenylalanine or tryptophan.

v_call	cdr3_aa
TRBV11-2	CASSLRVNTEAFF
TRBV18	CASDRGNPMGGELFF
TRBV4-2	CASSQGPGQGNEKLFF
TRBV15	CATSRARDYQPQHF
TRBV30	CAWRVLPGTEQFF
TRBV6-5	CASSTGSDEQYF
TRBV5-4	CASSLRRGGAGEQYF
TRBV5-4	CASSSPGGITDTQYF
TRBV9	CASSVGLAGGTSSYNEQFF
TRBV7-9	CASSLGRRRGEKLFF